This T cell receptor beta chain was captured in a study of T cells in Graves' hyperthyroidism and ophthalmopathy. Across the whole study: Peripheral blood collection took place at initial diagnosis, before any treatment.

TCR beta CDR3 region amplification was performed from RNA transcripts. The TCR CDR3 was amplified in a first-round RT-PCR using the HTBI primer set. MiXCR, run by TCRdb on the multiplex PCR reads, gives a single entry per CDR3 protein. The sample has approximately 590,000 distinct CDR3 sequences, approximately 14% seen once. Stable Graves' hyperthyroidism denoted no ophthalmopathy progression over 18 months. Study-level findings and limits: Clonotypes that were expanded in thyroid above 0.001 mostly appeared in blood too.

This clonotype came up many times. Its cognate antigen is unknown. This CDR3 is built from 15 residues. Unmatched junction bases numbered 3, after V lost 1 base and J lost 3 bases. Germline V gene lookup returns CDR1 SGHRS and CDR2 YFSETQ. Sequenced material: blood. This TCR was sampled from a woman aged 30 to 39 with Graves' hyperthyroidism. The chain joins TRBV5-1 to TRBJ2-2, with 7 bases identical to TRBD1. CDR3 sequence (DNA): TGCGCCAGCAGCTTGACAGGGACAGACACCGGGGAGCTGTTTTTT. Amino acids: CASSLTGTDTGELFF.